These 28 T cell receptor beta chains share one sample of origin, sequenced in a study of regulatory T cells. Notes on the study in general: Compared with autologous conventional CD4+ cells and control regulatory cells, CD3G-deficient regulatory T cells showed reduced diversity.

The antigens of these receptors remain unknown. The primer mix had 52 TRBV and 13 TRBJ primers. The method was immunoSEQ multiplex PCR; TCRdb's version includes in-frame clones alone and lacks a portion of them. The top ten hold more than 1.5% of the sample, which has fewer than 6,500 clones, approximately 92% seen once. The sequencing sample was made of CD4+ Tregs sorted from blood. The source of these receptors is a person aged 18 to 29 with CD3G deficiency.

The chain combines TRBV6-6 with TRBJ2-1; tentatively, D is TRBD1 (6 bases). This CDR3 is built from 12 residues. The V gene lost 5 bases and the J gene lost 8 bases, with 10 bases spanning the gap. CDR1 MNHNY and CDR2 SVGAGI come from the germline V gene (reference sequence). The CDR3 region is CASSNTGHEQFF. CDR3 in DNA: TGTGCCAGCAGTAACACAGGGCATGAGCAGTTCTTC.

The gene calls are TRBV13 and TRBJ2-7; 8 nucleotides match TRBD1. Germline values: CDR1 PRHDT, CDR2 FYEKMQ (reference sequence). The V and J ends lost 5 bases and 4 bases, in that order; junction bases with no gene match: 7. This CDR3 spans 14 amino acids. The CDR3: CASSHETGAYEQYF. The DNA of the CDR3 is TGTGCCAGCAGCCACGAGACAGGGGCATACGAGCAGTACTTC.

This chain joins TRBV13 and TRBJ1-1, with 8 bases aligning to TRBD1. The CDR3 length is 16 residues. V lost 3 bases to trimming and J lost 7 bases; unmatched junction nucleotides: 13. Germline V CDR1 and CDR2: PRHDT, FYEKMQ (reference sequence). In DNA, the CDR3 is TGTGCCAGCAGCTTCTCGACAGGGGCGGGGGATAGTGAAGCTTTCTTT. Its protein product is CASSFSTGAGDSEAFF.

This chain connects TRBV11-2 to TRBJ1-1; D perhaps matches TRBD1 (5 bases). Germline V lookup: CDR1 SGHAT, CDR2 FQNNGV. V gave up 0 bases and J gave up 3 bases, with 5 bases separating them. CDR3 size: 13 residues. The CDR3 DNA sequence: TGTGCCAGCAGCTTAGACAGGGACACTGAAGCTTTCTTT. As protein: CASSLDRDTEAFF.

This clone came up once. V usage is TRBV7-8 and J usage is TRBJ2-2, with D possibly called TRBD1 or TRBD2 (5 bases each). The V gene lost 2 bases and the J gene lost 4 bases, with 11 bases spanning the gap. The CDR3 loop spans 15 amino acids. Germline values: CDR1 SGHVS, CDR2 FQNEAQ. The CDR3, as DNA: TGTGCCAGCAGCTTATTTGGGGGTAGCACCGGGGAGCTGTTTTTT. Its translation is CASSLFGGSTGELFF.

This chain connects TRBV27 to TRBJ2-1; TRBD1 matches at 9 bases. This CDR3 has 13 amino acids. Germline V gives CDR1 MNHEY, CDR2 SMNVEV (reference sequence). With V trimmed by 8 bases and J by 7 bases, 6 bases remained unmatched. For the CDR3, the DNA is TGTGCCAGCCGTCGACAGGGGGGAAATGAGCAGTTCTTC. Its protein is CASRRQGGNEQFF.

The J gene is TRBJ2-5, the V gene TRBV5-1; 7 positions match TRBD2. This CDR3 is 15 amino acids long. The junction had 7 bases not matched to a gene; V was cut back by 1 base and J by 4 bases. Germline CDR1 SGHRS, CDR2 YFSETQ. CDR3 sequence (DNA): TGCGCCAGCAGCTTGCAGGGACTACCTTTAGAGACCCAGTACTTC. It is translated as CASSLQGLPLETQYF.

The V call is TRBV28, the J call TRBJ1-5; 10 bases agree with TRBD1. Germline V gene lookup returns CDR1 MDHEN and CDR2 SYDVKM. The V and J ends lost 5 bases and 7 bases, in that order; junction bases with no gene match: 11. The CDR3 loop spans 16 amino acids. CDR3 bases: TGTGCCAGCAGTATCCGGGGACAGGGGATCGACCAGCCCCAGCATTTT. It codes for CASSIRGQGIDQPQHF.

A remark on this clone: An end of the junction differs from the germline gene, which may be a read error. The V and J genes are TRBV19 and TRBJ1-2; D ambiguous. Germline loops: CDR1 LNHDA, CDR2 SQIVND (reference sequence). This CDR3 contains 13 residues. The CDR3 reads CASSIDGFYGCTF. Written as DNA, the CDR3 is TGTGCCAGTAGTATCGACGGCTTCTATGGCTGCACCTTC.

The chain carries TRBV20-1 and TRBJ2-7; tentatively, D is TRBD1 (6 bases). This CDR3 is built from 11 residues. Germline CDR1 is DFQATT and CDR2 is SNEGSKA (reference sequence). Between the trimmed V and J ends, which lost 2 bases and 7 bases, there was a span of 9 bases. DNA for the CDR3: TGCAGTGCTAGATCGGACAGAGAGCAGTACTTC. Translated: CSARSDREQYF.

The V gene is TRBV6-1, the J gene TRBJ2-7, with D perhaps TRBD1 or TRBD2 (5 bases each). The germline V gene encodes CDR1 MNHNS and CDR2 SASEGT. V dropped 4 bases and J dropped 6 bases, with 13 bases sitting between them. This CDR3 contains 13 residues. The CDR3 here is CASSVGEVGEQYF. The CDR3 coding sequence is TGTGCCAGCAGTGTGGGGGAAGTGGGCGAGCAGTACTTC.

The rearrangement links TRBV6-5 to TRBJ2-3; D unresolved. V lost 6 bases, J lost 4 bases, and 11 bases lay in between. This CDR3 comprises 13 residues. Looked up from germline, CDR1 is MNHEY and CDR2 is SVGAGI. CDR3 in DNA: TGTGCCAGCAGCCGGCTATCCTCAGATACGCAGTATTTT. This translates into CASSRLSSDTQYF.

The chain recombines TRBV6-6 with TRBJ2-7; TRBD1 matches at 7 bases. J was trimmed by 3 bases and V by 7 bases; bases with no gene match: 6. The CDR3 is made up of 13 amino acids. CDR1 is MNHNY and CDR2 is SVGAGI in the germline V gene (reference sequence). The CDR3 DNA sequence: TGTGCCAGCACGGGACAGCCGATCTACGAGCAGTACTTC. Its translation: CASTGQPIYEQYF.

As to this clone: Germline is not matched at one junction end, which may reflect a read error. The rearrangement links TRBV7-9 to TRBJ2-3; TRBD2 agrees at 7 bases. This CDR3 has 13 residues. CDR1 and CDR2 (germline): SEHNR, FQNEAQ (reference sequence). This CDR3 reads CAGSGTSTDTQYF. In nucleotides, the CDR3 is TGTGCCGGCAGCGGGACTAGCACAGATACGCAGTATTTT. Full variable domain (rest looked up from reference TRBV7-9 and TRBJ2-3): DTGVSQNPRHKITKRGQNVTFRCDPISEHNRLYWYRQTLGQGPEFLTYFQNEAQLEKSRLLSDRFSAERPKGSFSTLEIQRTEQGDSAMYLCAGSGTSTDTQYFGPGTRLTVL.

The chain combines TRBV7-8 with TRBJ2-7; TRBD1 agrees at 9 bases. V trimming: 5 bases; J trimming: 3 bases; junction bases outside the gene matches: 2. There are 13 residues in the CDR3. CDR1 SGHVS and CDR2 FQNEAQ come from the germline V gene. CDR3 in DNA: TGTGCCAGCAGCCGGGGACAGGGCTACGAGCAGTACTTC. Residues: CASSRGQGYEQYF.

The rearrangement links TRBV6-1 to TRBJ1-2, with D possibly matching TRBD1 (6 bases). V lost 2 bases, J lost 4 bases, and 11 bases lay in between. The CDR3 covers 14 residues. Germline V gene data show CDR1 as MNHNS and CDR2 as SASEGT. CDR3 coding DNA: TGTGCCAGCAGTGAAACAGGGTCGGGCTATGGCTACACCTTC. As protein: CASSETGSGYGYTF.

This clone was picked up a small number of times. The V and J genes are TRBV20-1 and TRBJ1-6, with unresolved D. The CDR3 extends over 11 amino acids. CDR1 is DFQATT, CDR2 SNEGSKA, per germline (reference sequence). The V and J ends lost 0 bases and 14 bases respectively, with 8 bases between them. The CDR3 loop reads CSARDRGTLHF. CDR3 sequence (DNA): TGCAGTGCTAGAGATAGAGGGACCCTCCACTTT.

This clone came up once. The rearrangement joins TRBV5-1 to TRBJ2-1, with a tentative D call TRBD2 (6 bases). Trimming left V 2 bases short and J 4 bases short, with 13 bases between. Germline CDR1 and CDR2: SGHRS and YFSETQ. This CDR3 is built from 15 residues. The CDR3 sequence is CASSFTSPVYNEQFF. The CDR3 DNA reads TGCGCCAGCAGCTTTACTAGCCCGGTATACAATGAGCAGTTCTTC.

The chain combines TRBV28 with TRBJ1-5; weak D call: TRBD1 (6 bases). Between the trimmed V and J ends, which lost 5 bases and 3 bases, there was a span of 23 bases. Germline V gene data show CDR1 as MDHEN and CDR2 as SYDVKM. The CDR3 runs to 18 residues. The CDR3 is CASSTLNLAGEPNQPQHF. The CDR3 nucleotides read TGTGCCAGCAGTACCCTCAACTTGGCAGGGGAGCCCAATCAGCCCCAGCATTTT.

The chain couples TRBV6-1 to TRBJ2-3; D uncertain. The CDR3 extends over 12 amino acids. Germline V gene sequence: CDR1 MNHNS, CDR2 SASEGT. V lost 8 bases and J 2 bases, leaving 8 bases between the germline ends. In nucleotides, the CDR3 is TGTGCCAGCCGTTCAGACACAGATACGCAGTATTTT. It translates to CASRSDTDTQYF.

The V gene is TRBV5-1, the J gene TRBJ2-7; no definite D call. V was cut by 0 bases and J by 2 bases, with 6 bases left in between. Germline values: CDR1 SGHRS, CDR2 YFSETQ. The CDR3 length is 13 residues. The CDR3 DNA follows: TGCGCCAGCAGCTTGGGGCCTACCTACGAGCAGTACTTC. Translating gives CASSLGPTYEQYF.

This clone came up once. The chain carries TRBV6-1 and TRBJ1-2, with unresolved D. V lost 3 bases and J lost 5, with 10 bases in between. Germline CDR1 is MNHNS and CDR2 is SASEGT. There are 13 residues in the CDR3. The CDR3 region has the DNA TGTGCCAGCAGTGACAGGTCCCCGTATGGCTACACCTTC. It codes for CASSDRSPYGYTF.

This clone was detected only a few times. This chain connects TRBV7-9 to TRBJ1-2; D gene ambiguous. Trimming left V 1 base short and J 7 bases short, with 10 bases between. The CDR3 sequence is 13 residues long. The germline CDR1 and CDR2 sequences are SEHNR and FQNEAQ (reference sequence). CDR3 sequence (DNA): TGTGCCAGCAGCTTAGATGATGTCGGTGGCTACACCTTC. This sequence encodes CASSLDDVGGYTF. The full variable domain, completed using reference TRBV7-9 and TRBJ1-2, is DTGVSQNPRHKITKRGQNVTFRCDPISEHNRLYWYRQTLGQGPEFLTYFQNEAQLEKSRLLSDRFSAERPKGSFSTLEIQRTEQGDSAMYLCASSLDDVGGYTFGSGTRLTVV.

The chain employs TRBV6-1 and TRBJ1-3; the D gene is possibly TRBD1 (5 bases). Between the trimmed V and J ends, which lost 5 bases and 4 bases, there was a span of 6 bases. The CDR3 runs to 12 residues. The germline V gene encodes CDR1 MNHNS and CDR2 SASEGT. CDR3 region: CASSRDGNTIYF. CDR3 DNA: TGTGCCAGCAGTCGGGACGGAAACACCATATATTTT.

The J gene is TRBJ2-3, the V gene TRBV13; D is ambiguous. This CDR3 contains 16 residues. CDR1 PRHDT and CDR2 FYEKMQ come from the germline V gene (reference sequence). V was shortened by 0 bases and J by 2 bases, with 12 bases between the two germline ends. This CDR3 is CASSLGLNRYTDTQYF. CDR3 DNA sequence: TGTGCCAGCAGCTTAGGCCTTAATAGATACACAGATACGCAGTATTTT. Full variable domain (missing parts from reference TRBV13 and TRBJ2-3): AAGVIQSPRHLIKEKRETATLKCYPIPRHDTVYWYQQGPGQDPQFLISFYEKMQSDKGSIPDRFSAQQFSDYHSELNMSSLELGDSALYFCASSLGLNRYTDTQYFGPGTRLTVL.

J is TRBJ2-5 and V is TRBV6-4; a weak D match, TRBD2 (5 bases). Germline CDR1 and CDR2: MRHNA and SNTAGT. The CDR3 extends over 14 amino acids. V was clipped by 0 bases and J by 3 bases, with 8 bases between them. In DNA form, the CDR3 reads TGTGCCAGCAGTGACTCGAGCGGAGAAGAGACCCAGTACTTC. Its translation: CASSDSSGEETQYF.

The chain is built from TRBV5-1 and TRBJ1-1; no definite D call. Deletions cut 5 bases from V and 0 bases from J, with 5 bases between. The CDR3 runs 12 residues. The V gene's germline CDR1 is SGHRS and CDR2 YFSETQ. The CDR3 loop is CASRGLNTEAFF. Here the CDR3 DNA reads TGCGCCAGCAGGGGTTTGAACACTGAAGCTTTCTTT.

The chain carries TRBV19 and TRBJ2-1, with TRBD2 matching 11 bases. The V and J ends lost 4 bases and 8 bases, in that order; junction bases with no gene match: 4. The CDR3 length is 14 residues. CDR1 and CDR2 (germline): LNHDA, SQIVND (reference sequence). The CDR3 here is CASSRLAGGDEQFF. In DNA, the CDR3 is TGTGCCAGTAGTAGGCTAGCGGGGGGAGATGAGCAGTTCTTC.